This entry lists 25 T cell receptor beta chains sequenced from one sample in a study of beta chain features in type 1 diabetes. cDNA synthesis used the whole RNA isolate, giving expressed TCRB sequences. Assay used: immunoSEQ multiplex PCR; TCRdb lists only in-frame clones, some missing. The sample shows 130,000 to 150,000 clones, about 10% of them seen only once. What was sequenced was naive CD4+ T cells from blood. All receptors come from a man in his late teens or twenties in good health.

This clone was counted at least ten times. The J gene is TRBJ2-5, the V gene TRBV30; 8 nucleotides align to TRBD2. Germline V CDR1 and CDR2: GTSNPN, SVGIG (reference sequence). The trim removed 4 bases at V and 2 bases at J, leaving 0 bases unmatched. There are 12 residues in the CDR3. CDR3 nucleotide sequence: TGTGCCTGGACTAGCGGGCAAGAGACCCAGTACTTC. Translation: CAWTSGQETQYF.

This clone came up a few times. The chain couples TRBV27 to TRBJ2-3, with TRBD1 matching over 7 bases. CDR3 size: 14 residues. CDR1 and CDR2 from the germline V gene are MNHEY and SMNVEV (reference sequence). Germline trimming cut 6 bases from V and 0 bases from J; bases unmatched to any gene: 3. DNA of the CDR3: TGTGCCAGCAGCCCGGACAGGAGCACAGATACGCAGTATTTT. This translates into CASSPDRSTDTQYF.

This clone occurred a few times. J is TRBJ2-7 and V is TRBV30; D is unclear. The CDR3 has 12 amino acids. Germline CDR1 reads GTSNPN; CDR2 reads SVGIG (reference sequence). V lost 0 bases, J lost 6 bases, and 9 bases lay in between. The CDR3 coding sequence is TGTGCCTGGAGTGTATTTATTTCCGAGCAGTACTTC. Translating gives CAWSVFISEQYF. The whole variable domain, remainder taken from reference TRBV30 and TRBJ2-7, is SQTIHQWPATLVQPVGSPLSLECTVEGTSNPNLYWYRQAAGRGLQLLFYSVGIGQISSEVPQNLSASRPQDRQFILSSKKLLLSDSGFYLCAWSVFISEQYFGPGTRLTVT.

This clone was observed a handful of times. Other DNA sequences from this sample encode an identical CDR3 as well. The chain employs TRBV7-2 and TRBJ1-3, with 8 bases aligning to TRBD1. With 4 bases clipped from V and 7 bases from J, the junction kept 3 bases outside the gene matches. This CDR3 is 13 amino acids long. The germline V gene encodes CDR1 SGHTA and CDR2 FQGNSA. DNA of the CDR3: TGTGCCAGCAGCTCCGGACAGGGTAACACCATATATTTT. Translated: CASSSGQGNTIYF.

The V call is TRBV23-1, the J call TRBJ2-7; the D gene is possibly TRBD1 (5 bases). TRBV23-1 is reported as an ORF; its role is uncertain. The CDR3 totals 16 residues. The V gene lost 4 bases and the J gene lost 4 bases, with 20 bases spanning the gap. CDR3 bases: TGCGCCAGCAGTCGCCACAGGATCAGAACAATTTACGAGCAGTACTTC. This sequence encodes CASSRHRIRTIYEQYF.

V usage is TRBV18 and J usage is TRBJ2-7, with D possibly being TRBD1 (6 bases). CDR3 length equals 13 residues. The germline V gene encodes CDR1 KGHSH and CDR2 LQKENI. Trimming left V 2 bases short and J 2 bases short, with 7 bases between. DNA of the CDR3: TGTGCCAGCTCACCAACAGGGACCTACGAGCAGTACTTC. Translated, it gives CASSPTGTYEQYF.

This rearrangement joins TRBV2 to TRBJ2-5, with 9 bases lining up with TRBD1. The V and J ends lost 4 bases and 4 bases, in that order; junction bases with no gene match: 7. CDR1 and CDR2 (germline): SNHLY, FYNNEI. The CDR3 loop spans 15 amino acids. As DNA, the CDR3 is TGTGCCAGCAGTGGACGGGACAGGGCGGGAGAGACCCAGTACTTC. Residues: CASSGRDRAGETQYF.

This rearrangement joins TRBV4-1 to TRBJ2-5; TRBD2 is a possible D gene (6 bases). The CDR3 covers 17 residues. Between the trimmed V and J ends, which lost 1 base and 2 bases, there was a span of 17 bases. CDR1 MGHRA and CDR2 YSYEKL come from the germline V gene. In DNA, the CDR3 is TGCGCCAGCAGCCAAGGCTCGGGACTGGAACGACAAGAGACCCAGTACTTC. Protein: CASSQGSGLERQETQYF.

This clone was detected only a few times. V gene TRBV7-2 combines with J gene TRBJ2-1, with TRBD2 as a possible D gene (6 bases). The CDR3 sequence is 15 residues long. Looked up from germline, CDR1 is SGHTA and CDR2 is FQGNSA. Trimming pared 5 bases from V and 4 bases from J, leaving 15 bases between. This chain's CDR3 is CASSPGGDWYNEQFF. The CDR3 coding sequence is TGTGCCAGCAGCCCTGGCGGGGACTGGTACAATGAGCAGTTCTTC.

The genes are TRBV7-9 and TRBJ1-4; D call uncertain. Germline CDR1 reads SEHNR; CDR2 reads FQNEAQ (reference sequence). This CDR3 comprises 16 residues. V lost 2 bases and J lost 0, with 10 bases in between. The CDR3 region has the DNA TGTGCCAGCAGCTTACTTACTCAGGCAACTAATGAAAAACTGTTTTTT. Translated: CASSLLTQATNEKLFF.

This clone was picked up a small number of times. The chain combines TRBV10-3 with TRBJ2-7, with 7 bases matching TRBD1. This CDR3 is built from 15 residues. With 6 bases clipped from V and 7 bases from J, the junction kept 15 bases outside the gene matches. Germline CDR1 and CDR2: ENHRY and SYGVKD. This CDR3 is CAIRETTGTIWEQYF. CDR3 nucleotide sequence: TGTGCCATCAGGGAGACGACAGGGACGATTTGGGAGCAGTACTTC.

This chain connects TRBV6-4 to TRBJ2-3, with 10 bases fitting TRBD2. Looked up from germline, CDR1 is MRHNA and CDR2 is SNTAGT. The CDR3 covers 15 residues. V dropped 2 bases and J dropped 5; count of bases not matched to a gene: 4. The CDR3 is CASSDQRGGVDTQYF. The DNA of the CDR3 is TGTGCCAGCAGTGACCAGCGGGGGGGCGTAGATACGCAGTATTTT.

This chain joins TRBV11-3 and TRBJ2-2; 11 positions match TRBD2. J gave up 5 bases and V 5 bases, and 13 bases lay outside the gene matches. This CDR3 is 18 amino acids long. The germline gives CDR1 SGHNT, CDR2 YENEEA. The CDR3 reads CASSHSLAGGWVTGELFF. In nucleotides, the CDR3 is TGTGCCAGCAGCCACTCCCTAGCGGGGGGCTGGGTGACCGGGGAGCTGTTTTTT. Based on the CDR3 plus reference TRBV11-3 and TRBJ2-2, the full variable domain is EAGVVQSPRYKIIEKKQPVAFWCNPISGHNTLYWYLQNLGQGPELLIRYENEEAVDDSQLPKDRFSAERLKGVDSTLKIQPAELGDSAVYLCASSHSLAGGWVTGELFFGEGSRLTVL.

This clone was detected a few times. The rearrangement links TRBV11-2 to TRBJ2-3; 13 bases are a match to TRBD2. Per germline, CDR1 SGHAT and CDR2 FQNNGV. The CDR3 consists of 16 residues. Trimming at V came to 5 bases and at J to 6 bases, leaving 8 bases not matched to a gene. DNA for the CDR3: TGTGCCAGCAGCCCACTAGCGGGGGGGCTCTACGATACGCAGTATTTT. Translated: CASSPLAGGLYDTQYF.

This clone was observed a handful of times. V and J are TRBV7-2 and TRBJ2-3; 9 bases are shared with TRBD2. CDR3 length equals 13 residues. The J segment lost 7 bases and the V segment lost 3 bases, leaving 2 bases of the junction unmatched. Germline V gene lookup returns CDR1 SGHTA and CDR2 FQGNSA. The CDR3 DNA reads TGTGCCAGCAGCTTTAGCGGGGGCTATACGCAGTATTTT. Its translation: CASSFSGGYTQYF.

V and J are TRBV18 and TRBJ2-7, with a possible D match to TRBD1 (6 bases). CDR1 KGHSH and CDR2 LQKENI come from the germline V gene. V dropped 3 bases and J dropped 6 bases, with 12 bases sitting between them. The CDR3 is made up of 13 amino acids. The CDR3 spells CASSPLEGGEQYF. DNA of the CDR3: TGTGCCAGCTCACCGCTCGAAGGGGGCGAGCAGTACTTC.

The rearrangement links TRBV4-1 to TRBJ2-5; 12 bases fit TRBD1. The CDR3 extends over 15 amino acids. After removal of 4 bases from V and 4 bases from J, the junction contained 4 bases not matched to a gene. Germline V lookup: CDR1 MGHRA, CDR2 YSYEKL. The CDR3 reads CASSPRDRGRETQYF. The CDR3, as DNA: TGCGCCAGCAGCCCGCGGGACAGGGGGCGAGAGACCCAGTACTTC.

The chain recombines TRBV15 with TRBJ1-6; no clear D gene. The CDR3 is 17 amino acids. Per the germline V gene, CDR1 is LNHNV and CDR2 is YYDKDF (reference sequence). Trimming shortened V by 0 bases and J by 0 bases, and 9 bases separated the two germline ends. The CDR3 protein is CATSRDRGYSYNSPLHF. The CDR3 DNA follows: TGTGCCACCAGCAGAGACCGGGGATACTCCTATAATTCACCCCTCCACTTT.

This clone showed up just a few times. Other DNA variants within this sample encode the same CDR3. This chain joins TRBV7-2 and TRBJ2-3; 7 positions agree with TRBD2. V shed 5 bases, J shed 4 bases, and the junction held 6 bases outside the gene matches. Germline loops: CDR1 SGHTA, CDR2 FQGNSA. The CDR3 has 14 residues. This CDR3 is CASSPGLAADTQYF. Written as DNA, the CDR3 is TGTGCCAGCAGCCCTGGGCTAGCGGCAGATACGCAGTATTTT.

The rearrangement links TRBV28 to TRBJ1-4, with a possible D match to TRBD1 (5 bases). The CDR3 is 15 amino acids. Trimming pared 1 base from V and 3 bases from J, leaving 9 bases between. Germline V gene sequence: CDR1 MDHEN, CDR2 SYDVKM. The CDR3 sequence: CASSLYDSSNEKLFF. The CDR3 region has the DNA TGTGCCAGCAGTTTATATGACAGTTCTAATGAAAAACTGTTTTTT.

This clone occurred a few times. The rearrangement links TRBV29-1 to TRBJ1-4, with 7 bases aligning to TRBD1. V dropped 6 bases and J dropped 6; count of bases not matched to a gene: 7. The CDR3 is made up of 13 amino acids. The germline gives CDR1 SQVTM, CDR2 ANQGSEA. In DNA form, the CDR3 reads TGCAGCGTAAGACAGGGTCGGGATGAAAAACTGTTTTTT. This encodes CSVRQGRDEKLFF.

This clone was counted ten times or more. This chain's CDR3 is CASSLRGRIDTQYF. CDR3 DNA: TGTGCCAGCAGCCTCAGGGGGCGCATAGATACGCAGTATTTT. This chain joins TRBV7-9 and TRBJ2-3, with TRBD1 matching 8 bases. Germline V gene sequence: CDR1 SEHNR, CDR2 FQNEAQ (reference sequence). The CDR3 totals 14 residues. The J segment lost 5 bases and the V segment lost 5 bases, leaving 6 bases of the junction unmatched.

In its sample, this clone was seen a few times. This chain uses TRBV28 with TRBJ2-7, with 10 positions matching TRBD2. The CDR3 totals 15 residues. V was pared by 3 bases and J by 2 bases, with 4 bases of the junction left unmatched. Germline V gene data show CDR1 as MDHEN and CDR2 as SYDVKM. The CDR3 sequence is CASSFSGGTPYEQYF. CDR3 sequence (DNA): TGTGCCAGCAGTTTTAGCGGGGGGACACCCTACGAGCAGTACTTC.

This chain connects TRBV19 to TRBJ2-5, with TRBD1 matching 7 bases. This CDR3 comprises 13 residues. With V trimmed by 7 bases and J by 1 base, 3 bases remained unmatched. From germline, CDR1 is LNHDA and CDR2 SQIVND (reference sequence). The DNA for the CDR3 is TGTGCCAGTACCGGGACAGTCCAAGAGACCCAGTACTTC. This codes for CASTGTVQETQYF.

Ten or more counts support this clone. This chain links TRBV7-9 with TRBJ2-1; 13 bases align to TRBD2. Trimming at V came to 5 bases and at J to 5 bases, leaving 3 bases not matched to a gene. CDR1 is SEHNR, CDR2 FQNEAQ, per germline (reference sequence). There are 15 residues in the CDR3. In nucleotides, the CDR3 is TGTGCCAGCAGCCCAGGACTAGCGGGGGACAATGAGCAGTTCTTC. Its translation: CASSPGLAGDNEQFF.